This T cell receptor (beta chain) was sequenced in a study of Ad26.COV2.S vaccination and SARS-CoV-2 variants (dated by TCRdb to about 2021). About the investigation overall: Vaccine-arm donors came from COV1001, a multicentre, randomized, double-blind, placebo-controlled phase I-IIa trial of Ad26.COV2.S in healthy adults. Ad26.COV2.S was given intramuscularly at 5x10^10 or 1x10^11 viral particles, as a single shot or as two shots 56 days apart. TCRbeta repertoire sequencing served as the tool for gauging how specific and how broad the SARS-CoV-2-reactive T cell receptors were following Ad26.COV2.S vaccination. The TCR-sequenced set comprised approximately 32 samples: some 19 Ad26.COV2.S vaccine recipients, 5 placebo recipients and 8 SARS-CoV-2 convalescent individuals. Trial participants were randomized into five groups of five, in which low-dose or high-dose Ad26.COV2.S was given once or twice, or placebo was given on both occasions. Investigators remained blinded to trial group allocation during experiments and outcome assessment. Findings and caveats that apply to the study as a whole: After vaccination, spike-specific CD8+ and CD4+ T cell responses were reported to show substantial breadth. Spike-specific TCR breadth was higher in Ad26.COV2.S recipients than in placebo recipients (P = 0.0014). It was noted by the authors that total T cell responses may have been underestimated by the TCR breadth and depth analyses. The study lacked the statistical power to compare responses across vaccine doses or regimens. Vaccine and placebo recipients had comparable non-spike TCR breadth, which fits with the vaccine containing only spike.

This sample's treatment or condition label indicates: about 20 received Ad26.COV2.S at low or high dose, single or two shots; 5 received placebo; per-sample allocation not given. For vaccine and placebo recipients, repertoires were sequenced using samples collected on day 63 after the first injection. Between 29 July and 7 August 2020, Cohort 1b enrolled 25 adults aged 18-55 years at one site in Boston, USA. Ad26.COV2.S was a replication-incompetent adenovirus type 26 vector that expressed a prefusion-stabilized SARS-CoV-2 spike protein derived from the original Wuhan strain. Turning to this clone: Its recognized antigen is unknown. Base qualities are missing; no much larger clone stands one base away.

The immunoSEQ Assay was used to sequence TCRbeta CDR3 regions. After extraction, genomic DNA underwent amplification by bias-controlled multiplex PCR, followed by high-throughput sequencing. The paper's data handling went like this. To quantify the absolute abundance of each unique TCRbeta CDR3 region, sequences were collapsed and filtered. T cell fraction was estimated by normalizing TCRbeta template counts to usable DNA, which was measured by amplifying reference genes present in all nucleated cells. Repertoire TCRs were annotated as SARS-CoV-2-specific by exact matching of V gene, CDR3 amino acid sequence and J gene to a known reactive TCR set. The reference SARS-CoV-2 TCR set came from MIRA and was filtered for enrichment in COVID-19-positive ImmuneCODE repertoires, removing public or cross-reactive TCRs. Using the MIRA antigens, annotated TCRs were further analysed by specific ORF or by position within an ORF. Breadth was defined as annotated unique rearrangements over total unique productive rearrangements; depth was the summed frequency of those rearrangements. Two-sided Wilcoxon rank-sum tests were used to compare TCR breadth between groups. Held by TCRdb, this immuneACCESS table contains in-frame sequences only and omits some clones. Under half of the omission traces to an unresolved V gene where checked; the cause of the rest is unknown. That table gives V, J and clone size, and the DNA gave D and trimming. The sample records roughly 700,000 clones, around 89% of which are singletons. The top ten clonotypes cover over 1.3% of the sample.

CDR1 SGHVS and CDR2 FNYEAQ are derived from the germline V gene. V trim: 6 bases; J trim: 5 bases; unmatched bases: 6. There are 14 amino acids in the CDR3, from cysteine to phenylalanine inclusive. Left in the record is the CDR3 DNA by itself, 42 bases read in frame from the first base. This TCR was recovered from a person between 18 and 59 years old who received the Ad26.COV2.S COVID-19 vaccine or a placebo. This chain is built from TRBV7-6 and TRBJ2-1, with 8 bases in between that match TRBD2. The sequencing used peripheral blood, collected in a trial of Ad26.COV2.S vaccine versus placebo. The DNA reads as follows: TGTGCCAGCAGGCGACTAGCGACAAACAATGAGCAGTTCTTC. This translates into CASRRLATNNEQFF.